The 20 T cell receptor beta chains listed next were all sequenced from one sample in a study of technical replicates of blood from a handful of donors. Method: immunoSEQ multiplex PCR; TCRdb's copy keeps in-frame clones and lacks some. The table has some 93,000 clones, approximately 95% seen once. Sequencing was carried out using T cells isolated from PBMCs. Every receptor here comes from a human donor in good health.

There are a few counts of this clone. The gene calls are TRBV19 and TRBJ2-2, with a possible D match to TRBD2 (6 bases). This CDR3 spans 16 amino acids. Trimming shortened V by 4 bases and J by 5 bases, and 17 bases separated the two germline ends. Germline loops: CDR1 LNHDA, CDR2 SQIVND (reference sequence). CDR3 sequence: CASSKGRDRGTGELFF. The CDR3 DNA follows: TGTGCCAGTAGTAAGGGGCGGGATCGGGGAACCGGGGAGCTGTTTTTT.

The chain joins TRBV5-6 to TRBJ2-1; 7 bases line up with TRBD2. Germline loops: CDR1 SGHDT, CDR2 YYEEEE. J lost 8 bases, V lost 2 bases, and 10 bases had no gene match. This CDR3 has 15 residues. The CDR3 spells CASSFNGRSIDEQFF. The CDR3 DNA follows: TGTGCCAGCAGCTTCAACGGGAGGAGCATAGATGAGCAGTTCTTC.

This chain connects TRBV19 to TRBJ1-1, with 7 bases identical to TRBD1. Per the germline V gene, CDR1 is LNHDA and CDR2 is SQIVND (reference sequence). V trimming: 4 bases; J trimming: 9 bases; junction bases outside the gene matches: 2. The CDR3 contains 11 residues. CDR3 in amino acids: CASSTTGKAFF. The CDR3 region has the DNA TGTGCCAGTAGTACGACAGGGAAAGCTTTCTTT.

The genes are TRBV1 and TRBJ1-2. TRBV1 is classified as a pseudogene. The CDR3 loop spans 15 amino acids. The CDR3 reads CTTRGVRGALGGYTF. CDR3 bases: TGCACCACCCGGGGAGTGCGGGGGGCGCTTGGTGGCTACACCTTC.

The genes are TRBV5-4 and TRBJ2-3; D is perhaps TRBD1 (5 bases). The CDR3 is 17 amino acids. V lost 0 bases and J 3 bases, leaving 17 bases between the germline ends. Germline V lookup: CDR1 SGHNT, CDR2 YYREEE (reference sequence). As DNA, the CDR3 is TGTGCCAGCAGCTTGGTCGCAGGGCAAACACAAACAGATACGCAGTATTTT. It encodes CASSLVAGQTQTDTQYF.

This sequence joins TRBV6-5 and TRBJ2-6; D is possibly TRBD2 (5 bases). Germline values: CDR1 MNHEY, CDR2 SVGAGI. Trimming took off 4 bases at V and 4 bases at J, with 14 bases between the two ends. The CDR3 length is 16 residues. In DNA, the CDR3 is TGTGCCAGCAGTTCCCGGACTGCCCCCGGGGCCAACGTCCTGACTTTC. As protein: CASSSRTAPGANVLTF.

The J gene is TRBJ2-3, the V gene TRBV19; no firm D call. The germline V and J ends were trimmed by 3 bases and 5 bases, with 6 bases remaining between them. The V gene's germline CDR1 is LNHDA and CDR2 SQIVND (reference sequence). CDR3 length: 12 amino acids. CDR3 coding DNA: TGTGCCAGTAGTATTTCGGGAGATACGCAGTATTTT. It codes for CASSISGDTQYF.

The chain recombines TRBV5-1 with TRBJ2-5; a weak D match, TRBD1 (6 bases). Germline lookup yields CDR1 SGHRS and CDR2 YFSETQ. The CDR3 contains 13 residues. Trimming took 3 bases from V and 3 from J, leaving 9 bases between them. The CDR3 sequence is CASSYRTEETQYF. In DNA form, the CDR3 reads TGCGCCAGCAGCTACCGGACAGAAGAGACCCAGTACTTC.

The DNA for the CDR3 is TGTGCCAGCAGCATACGAACGGCCTACGAGCAGTACTTC. This codes for CASSIRTAYEQYF. The V gene is TRBV11-2, the J gene TRBJ2-7; unclear D gene. The CDR3 has 13 amino acids. Trimming took 5 bases from V and 2 from J, leaving 10 bases between them. Germline loops: CDR1 SGHAT, CDR2 FQNNGV.

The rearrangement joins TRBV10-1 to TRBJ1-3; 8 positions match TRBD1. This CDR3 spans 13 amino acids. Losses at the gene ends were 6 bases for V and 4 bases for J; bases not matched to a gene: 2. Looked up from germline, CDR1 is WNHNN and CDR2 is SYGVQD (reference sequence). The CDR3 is CASRQGVGNTIYF. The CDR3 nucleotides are TGCGCCAGCAGACAGGGGGTCGGAAACACCATATATTTT.

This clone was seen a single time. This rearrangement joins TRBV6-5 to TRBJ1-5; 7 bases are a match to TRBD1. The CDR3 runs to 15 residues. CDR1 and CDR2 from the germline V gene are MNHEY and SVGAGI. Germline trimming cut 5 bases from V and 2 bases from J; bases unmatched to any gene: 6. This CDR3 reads CASSPNRGGNQPQHF. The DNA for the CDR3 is TGTGCCAGCAGTCCAAACAGGGGAGGCAATCAGCCCCAGCATTTT.

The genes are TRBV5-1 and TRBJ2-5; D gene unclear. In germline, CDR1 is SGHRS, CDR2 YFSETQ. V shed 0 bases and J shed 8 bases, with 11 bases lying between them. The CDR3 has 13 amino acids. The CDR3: CASSLESSGTQYF. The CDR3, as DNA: TGCGCCAGCAGCTTGGAATCCTCCGGTACCCAGTACTTC.

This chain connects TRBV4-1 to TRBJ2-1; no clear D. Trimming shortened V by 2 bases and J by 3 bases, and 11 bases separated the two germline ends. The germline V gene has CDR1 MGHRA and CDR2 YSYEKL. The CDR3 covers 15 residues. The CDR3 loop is CASSQLGSDYNEQFF. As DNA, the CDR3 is TGCGCCAGCAGCCAACTAGGAAGCGACTACAATGAGCAGTTCTTC.

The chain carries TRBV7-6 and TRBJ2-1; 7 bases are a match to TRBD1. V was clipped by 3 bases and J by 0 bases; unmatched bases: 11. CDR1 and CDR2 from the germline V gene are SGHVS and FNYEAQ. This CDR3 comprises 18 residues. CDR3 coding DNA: TGTGCCAGCAGCTTTGGTTTAAGGGGGCAAAGCTCCTACAATGAGCAGTTCTTC. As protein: CASSFGLRGQSSYNEQFF.

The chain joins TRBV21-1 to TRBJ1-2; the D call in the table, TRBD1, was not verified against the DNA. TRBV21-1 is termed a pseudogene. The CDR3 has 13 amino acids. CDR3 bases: TGTGCCAGCAGCAAAGTGGCAGTGTCTGGCTACACCTTC. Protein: CASSKVAVSGYTF.

DNA of the CDR3: TGCGCCAGCTTTGAAGACAGGCGAACCGGGGAGCTGTTTTTT. This codes for CASFEDRRTGELFF. V gene TRBV5-1 combines with J gene TRBJ2-2, with D maybe TRBD1 (6 bases). This CDR3 contains 14 residues. The V gene lost 7 bases and the J gene lost 5 bases, with 15 bases spanning the gap. Germline CDR1 is SGHRS and CDR2 is YFSETQ.

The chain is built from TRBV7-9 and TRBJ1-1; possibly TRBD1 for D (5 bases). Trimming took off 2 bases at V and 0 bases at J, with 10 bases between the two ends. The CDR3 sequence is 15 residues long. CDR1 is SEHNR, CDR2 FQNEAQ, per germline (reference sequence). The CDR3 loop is CASSLSGSLNTEAFF. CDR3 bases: TGTGCCAGCAGCTTATCAGGGTCCCTGAACACTGAAGCTTTCTTT.

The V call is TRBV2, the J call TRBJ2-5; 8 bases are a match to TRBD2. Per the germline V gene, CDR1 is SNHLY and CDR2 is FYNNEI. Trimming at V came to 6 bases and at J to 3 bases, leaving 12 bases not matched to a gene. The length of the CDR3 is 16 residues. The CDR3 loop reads CASSLRPSRGEETQYF. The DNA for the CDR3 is TGTGCCAGCAGCCTTAGGCCTTCGCGGGGGGAAGAGACCCAGTACTTC.

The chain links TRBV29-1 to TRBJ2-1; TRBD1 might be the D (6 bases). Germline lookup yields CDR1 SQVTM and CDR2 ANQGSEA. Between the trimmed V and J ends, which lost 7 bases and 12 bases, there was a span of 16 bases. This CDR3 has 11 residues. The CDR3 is CSGNRDSGQFF. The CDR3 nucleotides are TGCAGCGGAAACAGGGATTCGGGGCAGTTCTTC.

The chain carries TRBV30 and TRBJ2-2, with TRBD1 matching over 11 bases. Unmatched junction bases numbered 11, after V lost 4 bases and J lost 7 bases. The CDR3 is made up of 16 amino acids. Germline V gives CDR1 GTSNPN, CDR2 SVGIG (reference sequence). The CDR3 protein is CAWIQEDRGLIGELFF. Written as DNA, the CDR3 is TGTGCCTGGATCCAGGAGGACAGGGGGCTTATCGGGGAGCTGTTTTTT.